These 9 T cell receptor beta chains originate from one sample sequenced in a study of control samples from healthy donors and cancer patients. Assay used: immunoSEQ multiplex PCR; TCRdb lists only in-frame clones, some missing. The sample records 120,000 to 150,000 clones, roughly nine tenths being singletons. Material: blood. Receptor source: a man aged 18 to 30 in good health.

The chain employs TRBV2 and TRBJ1-2; D remains ambiguous. The V and J ends lost 3 bases and 5 bases respectively, with 10 bases between them. CDR3 length: 13 residues. Germline V gene data show CDR1 as SNHLY and CDR2 as FYNNEI. In DNA, the CDR3 is TGTGCCAGCAGTGACACTACCATTTATGGCTACACCTTC. Encoded protein: CASSDTTIYGYTF.

The J gene is TRBJ2-1, the V gene TRBV5-1, with D hard to call. The CDR3 contains 12 residues. V was trimmed by 0 bases and J by 9 bases, leaving 7 bases between them. CDR1 is SGHRS, CDR2 YFSETQ, per germline. DNA for the CDR3: TGCGCCAGCAGCTTGGATGGGGTTGAGCAGTTCTTC. Its translation: CASSLDGVEQFF.

The chain combines TRBV28 with TRBJ1-5; TRBD1 matches at 7 bases. CDR3 length: 14 amino acids. From germline, CDR1 is MDHEN and CDR2 SYDVKM. V dropped 5 bases and J dropped 5; count of bases not matched to a gene: 6. CDR3 region: CASSAQGGYQPQHF. Written as DNA, the CDR3 is TGTGCCAGCAGTGCCCAGGGGGGCTATCAGCCCCAGCATTTT.

V and J are TRBV4-1 and TRBJ1-1, with D hard to call. Trimming stripped 4 bases from V and 2 bases from J, with 11 bases between. The CDR3 covers 14 residues. The germline V gene has CDR1 MGHRA and CDR2 YSYEKL. The CDR3: CASSRTDDNTEAFF. The CDR3 DNA reads as TGCGCCAGCAGCCGGACGGACGATAACACTGAAGCTTTCTTT.

This rearrangement joins TRBV6-2 or TRBV6-3 to TRBJ2-3; D ambiguous. The CDR3 extends over 18 amino acids. V shed 1 base and J shed 5 bases, with 22 bases lying between them. Germline CDR1 is MNHEY and CDR2 is SVGEGT. The CDR3 DNA reads TGTGCCAGCAGTTACTGGGGTCGTCGGTACACCCACGAAGATACGCAGTATTTT. Encoded protein: CASSYWGRRYTHEDTQYF.

V and J are TRBV13 and TRBJ2-3; 7 nucleotides line up with TRBD1. CDR3 length: 15 residues. The junction had 5 bases not matched to a gene; V was cut back by 5 bases and J by 0 bases. Germline V gene lookup returns CDR1 PRHDT and CDR2 FYEKMQ (reference sequence). This CDR3 is CASSPRTGSTDTQYF. CDR3 sequence (DNA): TGTGCCAGCAGCCCAAGGACAGGCAGCACAGATACGCAGTATTTT.

Here the CDR3 reads CATSDFNESPDTQYF. The CDR3 DNA is TGTGCCACCAGTGATTTCAATGAAAGCCCAGATACGCAGTATTTT. This chain links TRBV24-1 with TRBJ2-3; D is ambiguous. Trimming took 1 base from V and 4 from J, leaving 11 bases between them. Germline CDR1 KGHDR, CDR2 SFDVKD. CDR3 length equals 15 residues.

This chain links TRBV6-6 with TRBJ1-5; 8 bases fit TRBD1. The CDR3 is 14 amino acids. Germline V CDR1 and CDR2: MNHNY, SVGAGI (reference sequence). Trimming took 5 bases from V and 3 from J; bases not matched to a gene: 3. DNA for the CDR3: TGTGCCAGCAGTCTACAGGGGGACAATCAGCCCCAGCATTTT. Its protein product is CASSLQGDNQPQHF.

This sequence joins TRBV5-1 and TRBJ2-2; D not certain. V dropped 0 bases and J dropped 7 bases, with 10 bases sitting between them. The CDR3 covers 14 residues. CDR1 is SGHRS and CDR2 is YFSETQ in the germline V gene. The CDR3 DNA follows: TGCGCCAGCAGCTTGGACCCGGAAGGCGGGGAGCTGTTTTTT. It translates to CASSLDPEGGELFF.